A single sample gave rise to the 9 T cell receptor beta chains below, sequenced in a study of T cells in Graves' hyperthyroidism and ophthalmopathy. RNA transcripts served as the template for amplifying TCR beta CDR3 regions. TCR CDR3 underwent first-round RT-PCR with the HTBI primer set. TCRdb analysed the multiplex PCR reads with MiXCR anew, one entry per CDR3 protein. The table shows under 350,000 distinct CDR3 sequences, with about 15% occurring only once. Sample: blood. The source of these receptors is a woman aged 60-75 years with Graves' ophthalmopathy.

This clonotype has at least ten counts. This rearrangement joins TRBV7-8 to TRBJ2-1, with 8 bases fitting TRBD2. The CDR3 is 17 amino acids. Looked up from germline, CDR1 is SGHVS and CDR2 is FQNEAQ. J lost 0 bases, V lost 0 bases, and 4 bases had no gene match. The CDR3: CASSLARTSGSYNEQFF. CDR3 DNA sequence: TGTGCCAGCAGCTTAGCGCGTACTAGCGGCTCCTACAATGAGCAGTTCTTC.

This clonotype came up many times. The CDR3 here is CASSLVAGEMNTEAFF. The CDR3 DNA is TGTGCCAGCAGTTTAGTGGCCGGCGAGATGAACACTGAAGCTTTCTTT. V is TRBV28 and J is TRBJ1-1; no clear D. The V gene's germline CDR1 is MDHEN and CDR2 SYDVKM. Trimming shortened V by 2 bases and J by 0 bases, and 13 bases separated the two germline ends. This CDR3 has 16 residues.

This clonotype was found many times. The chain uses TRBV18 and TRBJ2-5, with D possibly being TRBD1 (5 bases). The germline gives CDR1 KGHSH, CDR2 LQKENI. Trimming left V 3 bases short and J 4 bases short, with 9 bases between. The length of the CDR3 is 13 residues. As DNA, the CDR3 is TGTGCCAGCTCACCGCAGGGAAGAGAGACCCAGTACTTC. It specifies CASSPQGRETQYF.

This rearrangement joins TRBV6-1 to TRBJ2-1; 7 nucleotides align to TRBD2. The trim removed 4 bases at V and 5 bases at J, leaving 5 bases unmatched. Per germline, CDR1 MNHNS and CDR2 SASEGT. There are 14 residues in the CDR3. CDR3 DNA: TGTGCCAGCAGTGGCCCGGGACTACACAATGAGCAGTTCTTC. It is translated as CASSGPGLHNEQFF.

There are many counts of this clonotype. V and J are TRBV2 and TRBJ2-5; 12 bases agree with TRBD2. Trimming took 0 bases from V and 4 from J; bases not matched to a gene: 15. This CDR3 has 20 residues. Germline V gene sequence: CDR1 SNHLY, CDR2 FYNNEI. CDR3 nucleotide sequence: TGTGCCAGCAGTGAAGCTCTGGAGGTGGCTAGCGGGGGGGCCAGAGAGACCCAGTACTTC. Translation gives CASSEALEVASGGARETQYF.

DNA for the CDR3: TGTGCCAGCAGGGGACTAGCGGGCTATGAGCAGTTCTTC. The encoded protein is CASRGLAGYEQFF. The V and J genes are TRBV27 and TRBJ2-1; 12 bases match TRBD2. Germline CDR1 and CDR2: MNHEY and SMNVEV (reference sequence). V shed 6 bases, J shed 8 bases, and the junction held 2 bases outside the gene matches. There are 13 residues in the CDR3.

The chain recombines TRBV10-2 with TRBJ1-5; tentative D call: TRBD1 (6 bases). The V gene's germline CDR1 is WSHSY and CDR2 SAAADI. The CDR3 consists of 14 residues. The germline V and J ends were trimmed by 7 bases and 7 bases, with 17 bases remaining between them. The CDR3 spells CASKPPGGQQPQHF. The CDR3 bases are TGCGCCAGCAAACCCCCCGGGGGGCAGCAGCCCCAGCATTTT.

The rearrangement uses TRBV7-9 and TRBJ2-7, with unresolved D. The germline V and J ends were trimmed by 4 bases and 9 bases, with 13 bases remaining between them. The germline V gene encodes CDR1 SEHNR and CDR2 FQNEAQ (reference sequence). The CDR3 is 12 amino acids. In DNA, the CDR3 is TGTGCCAGCAGCTACGATATGGGGTCGCAGTACTTC. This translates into CASSYDMGSQYF.

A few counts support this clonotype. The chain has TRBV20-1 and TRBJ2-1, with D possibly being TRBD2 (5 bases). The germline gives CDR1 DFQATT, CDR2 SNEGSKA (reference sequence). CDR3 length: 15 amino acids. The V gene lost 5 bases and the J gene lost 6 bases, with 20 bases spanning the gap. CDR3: CSASNGLMVGNEQFF. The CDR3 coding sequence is TGCAGTGCTTCCAACGGACTGATGGTGGGCAATGAGCAGTTCTTC.